These T cell receptor beta chains were read from a single sample in a study of vaccination and CD4 T cells after COVID-19. Via MiXCR, TCRdb re-called the PCR reads, giving one row per CDR3 protein. Counted here are some 10,000 distinct CDR3 sequences, about 60% occurring once; the ten biggest clones make up 7.3%. These receptors lack a known antigen. Input material: CD4+ T cells from blood, cultured in vitro. The receptors here all came from a human donor who had recovered from COVID-19. Both conserved end residues are part of each CDR3. A D gene is named only where the DNA matches it firmly. Not all rows give a size; the values are once, few, many and, for expanded clones, a class.

J gene: TRBJ1-5; V gene: TRBV19; clone size: -; D gene: -; CDR3 protein: CASSYASRNSNQPQHF; CDR3 DNA: TGTGCCAGTAGTTATGCCTCCCGGAATAGCAATCAGCCCCAGCATTTT
J gene: TRBJ1-2; V gene: TRBV28; clone size: -; D gene: -; CDR3 protein: CASKLNNNYGYTF; CDR3 DNA: TGTGCCAGCAAGTTAAACAACAACTATGGCTACACCTTC
J gene: TRBJ2-2; V gene: TRBV19; clone size: -; D gene: -; CDR3 protein: CASSIQQNTGELFF; CDR3 DNA: TGTGCCAGTAGTATCCAACAGAACACCGGGGAGCTGTTTTTT
J gene: TRBJ1-5; V gene: TRBV7-8; clone size: -; D gene: -; CDR3 protein: CASSFLQPSGYYQPQHF; CDR3 DNA: TGTGCCAGCAGCTTCTTACAGCCCTCAGGGTATTATCAGCCCCAGCATTTT
J gene: TRBJ1-3; V gene: TRBV24-1; clone size: few; D gene: -; CDR3 protein: CATSDPRQPGNTMYF; CDR3 DNA: TGTGCCACCAGTGACCCTAGACAGCCTGGAAACACCATGTATTTT
J gene: TRBJ1-1; V gene: TRBV30; clone size: -; D gene: -; CDR3 protein: CAWIRNTLNTEAFF; CDR3 DNA: TGTGCCTGGATTCGGAACACCCTGAACACTGAAGCTTTCTTT
J gene: TRBJ2-3; V gene: TRBV10-3; clone size: once; D gene: TRBD2; CDR3 protein: CAISERGLARADTQYF; CDR3 DNA: TGTGCCATCAGTGAGAGGGGACTAGCAAGGGCAGATACGCAGTATTTT
J gene: TRBJ2-3; V gene: TRBV7-2; clone size: few; D gene: TRBD2; CDR3 protein: CASSRLAGPPDTQYF; CDR3 DNA: TGTGCCAGCAGCCGCCTAGCGGGTCCTCCCGATACGCAGTATTTT
J gene: TRBJ2-7; V gene: TRBV6-1; clone size: medium-sized; D gene: TRBD1; CDR3 protein: CASRTGGALSTIEQYF; CDR3 DNA: TGTGCCAGTCGAACAGGGGGCGCCCTCTCTACGATAGAGCAGTACTTC
J gene: TRBJ1-1; V gene: TRBV28; clone size: -; D gene: -; CDR3 protein: CASSLLAGNTEAFF; CDR3 DNA: TGTGCCAGCAGTTTATTGGCAGGGAACACTGAAGCTTTCTTT
J gene: TRBJ2-3; V gene: TRBV7-9; clone size: -; D gene: -; CDR3 protein: CASSFSADTQYF; CDR3 DNA: TGCGCCAGCAGCTTTTCCGCAGATACGCAGTATTTT
J gene: TRBJ1-5; V gene: TRBV7-2; clone size: -; D gene: -; CDR3 protein: CASRKTQGNQPQHF; CDR3 DNA: TGTGCCAGCAGAAAAACTCAGGGGAATCAGCCCCAGCATTTT
J gene: TRBJ1-1; V gene: TRBV3-1; clone size: -; D gene: TRBD1; CDR3 protein: CASSQGTGGRVDTEAFF; CDR3 DNA: TGTGCCAGCAGCCAGGGGACAGGGGGCCGAGTGGACACTGAAGCTTTCTTT
J gene: TRBJ1-5; V gene: TRBV6-1; clone size: few; D gene: TRBD1; CDR3 protein: CASSPDRGPNQPQHF; CDR3 DNA: TGTGCCAGCAGTCCTGACAGGGGGCCAAATCAGCCCCAGCATTTT
J gene: TRBJ1-5; V gene: TRBV6-1; clone size: -; D gene: TRBD1; CDR3 protein: CASRDRGSNQPQHF; CDR3 DNA: TGTGCCAGCAGGGACAGGGGGAGCAATCAGCCCCAGCATTTT
J gene: TRBJ1-1; V gene: TRBV18; clone size: once; D gene: TRBD1; CDR3 protein: CASSFHGGQENTEAFF; CDR3 DNA: TGTGCCAGCTCATTCCACGGGGGACAGGAGAACACTGAAGCTTTCTTT
J gene: TRBJ2-5; V gene: TRBV5-1; clone size: -; D gene: TRBD2; CDR3 protein: CASSELSSGRSGETQYF; CDR3 DNA: TGCGCCAGCAGCGAACTTTCTAGCGGGAGGTCTGGGGAGACCCAGTACTTC
J gene: TRBJ2-5; V gene: TRBV18; clone size: -; D gene: TRBD2; CDR3 protein: CASSPRASGAQETQYF; CDR3 DNA: TGTGCCAGCTCACCGAGAGCTAGCGGGGCCCAAGAGACCCAGTACTTC
J gene: TRBJ2-1; V gene: TRBV21-1; clone size: -; D gene: -; CDR3 protein: CASIPNEQFF; CDR3 DNA: TGTGCCAGCATCCCTAATGAGCAGTTCTTC
J gene: TRBJ1-2; V gene: TRBV7-2; clone size: few; D gene: TRBD1; CDR3 protein: CASSSLGRTGSYGYTF; CDR3 DNA: TGTGCCAGCAGCTCCTTAGGTCGGACAGGGAGCTATGGCTACACCTTC
J gene: TRBJ2-7; V gene: TRBV5-4; clone size: -; D gene: -; CDR3 protein: CASSLGGGLAYEQYF; CDR3 DNA: TGTGCCAGCAGCTTAGGCGGGGGCCTTGCCTACGAGCAGTACTTC
J gene: TRBJ1-6; V gene: TRBV28; clone size: -; D gene: -; CDR3 protein: CASSSVGTNNSPLHF; CDR3 DNA: TGTGCCAGCAGTTCCGTAGGGACTAATAATTCACCCCTCCACTTT
J gene: TRBJ1-2; V gene: TRBV19; clone size: large; D gene: TRBD1; CDR3 protein: CASSTTGGWHGYTF; CDR3 DNA: TGTGCCAGTAGTACAACAGGGGGCTGGCATGGCTACACCTTC
J gene: TRBJ2-3; V gene: TRBV7-9; clone size: -; D gene: -; CDR3 protein: CASSLRMGGPSTDTQYF; CDR3 DNA: TGTGCCAGCAGTTTGAGAATGGGCGGCCCTAGCACAGATACGCAGTATTTT
J gene: TRBJ2-5; V gene: TRBV2; clone size: -; D gene: TRBD1; CDR3 protein: CASTRQGAVGETQYF; CDR3 DNA: TGTGCCAGCACCCGGCAGGGGGCGGTTGGGGAGACCCAGTACTTC
J gene: TRBJ1-5; V gene: TRBV3-1; clone size: -; D gene: -; CDR3 protein: CASSPPGPGSNQPQHF; CDR3 DNA: TGTGCCAGCAGCCCACCGGGCCCCGGAAGCAATCAGCCCCAGCATTTT
J gene: TRBJ1-2; V gene: TRBV7-2; clone size: -; D gene: -; CDR3 protein: CASSSQAGGDGYTF; CDR3 DNA: TGTGCCAGCAGCTCACAGGCTGGGGGGGACGGCTACACCTTC
J gene: TRBJ1-2; V gene: TRBV20-1; clone size: -; D gene: -; CDR3 protein: CSASTSGSRGYTF; CDR3 DNA: TGCAGTGCTAGTACCTCGGGTTCGAGAGGCTACACCTTC
J gene: TRBJ2-3; V gene: TRBV27; clone size: -; D gene: -; CDR3 protein: CASSSPPSDTQYF; CDR3 DNA: TGTGCCAGCAGTTCACCGCCCTCAGATACGCAGTATTTT
J gene: TRBJ2-7; V gene: TRBV6-1; clone size: -; D gene: TRBD1; CDR3 protein: CASRRGQNSYEQYF; CDR3 DNA: TGTGCCAGCAGAAGGGGACAGAACTCCTACGAGCAGTACTTC
J gene: TRBJ2-2; V gene: TRBV24-1; clone size: -; D gene: -; CDR3 protein: CATADTGELFF; CDR3 DNA: TGTGCCACCGCCGACACCGGGGAGCTGTTTTTT
J gene: TRBJ1-3; V gene: TRBV7-9; clone size: -; D gene: TRBD1; CDR3 protein: CASAYDRVKNTIYF; CDR3 DNA: TGTGCCAGCGCCTACGACAGGGTCAAAAACACCATATATTTT
J gene: TRBJ2-5; V gene: TRBV18; clone size: -; D gene: -; CDR3 protein: CASSPRPSQETQYF; CDR3 DNA: TGTGCCAGCTCACCGCGGCCAAGTCAAGAGACCCAGTACTTC
J gene: TRBJ1-1; V gene: TRBV19; clone size: once; D gene: TRBD1; CDR3 protein: CASSGTASTEAFF; CDR3 DNA: TGTGCCAGTAGTGGGACAGCAAGCACTGAAGCTTTCTTT
J gene: TRBJ2-3; V gene: TRBV7-2; clone size: -; D gene: -; CDR3 protein: CASSPAGRVDTQYF; CDR3 DNA: TGTGCCAGCAGCCCCGCGGGGCGAGTAGATACGCAGTATTTT
J gene: TRBJ1-6; V gene: TRBV6-1; clone size: once; D gene: -; CDR3 protein: CASSEAPLQVPTYNSPLHF; CDR3 DNA: TGTGCCAGCAGTGAAGCGCCCCTACAGGTTCCGACGTATAATTCACCCCTCCACTTT